The 27 T cell receptor beta chains listed next were all sequenced from one sample in a study of regulatory dendritic cells for organ transplantation (dated 2017 in TCRdb). Library preparation used the immunoSEQ multiplex PCR assay. This immuneACCESS table, as held by TCRdb, lists in-frame sequences with V and J called but not all clones. Of the missing ones, under half trace to an unresolved V gene in checked studies; the others have no known cause. The sample yields 25,000 to 35,000 clones; roughly 79% were counted once. The top ten hold roughly 2.4% of the sample. The sequencing input was memory CD4+ T cells from blood. This sample's cell subset or site label indicates: CD45RO+ memory T cells. The receptors here all came from a human donor in good health.

J is TRBJ2-3 and V is TRBV9; TRBD1 agrees at 8 bases. The CDR3 spans 15 residues. Trimming removed 3 bases from V and 6 bases from J; junction bases left unmatched: 9. CDR1 is SGDLS, CDR2 YYNGEE, per germline. As DNA, the CDR3 is TGTGCCAGCAGCGCGACGACAGGGGCGCGGGATACGCAGTATTTT. As protein: CASSATTGARDTQYF.

The chain has TRBV29-1 and TRBJ2-5, with D uncertain. Trimming cost V 4 bases and J 2 bases, with 5 bases left between them. Germline CDR1 SQVTM, CDR2 ANQGSEA. This CDR3 contains 11 residues. The CDR3 here is CSVAYQETQYF. The CDR3 region has the DNA TGCAGCGTTGCGTATCAAGAGACCCAGTACTTC.

The table lists this clone with a few counts. The chain employs TRBV27 and TRBJ2-7, with D tentatively TRBD2 (5 bases). This CDR3 has 12 amino acids. Trimming removed 8 bases from V and 4 bases from J, with 12 bases in between. CDR1 is MNHEY and CDR2 is SMNVEV in the germline V gene (reference sequence). Here the CDR3 reads CASPRVFYEQYF. The CDR3 region has the DNA TGTGCCAGCCCGAGGGTTTTTTACGAGCAGTACTTC.

The chain uses TRBV28 and TRBJ2-5, with D perhaps matching TRBD2 (5 bases). The CDR3 is 15 residues long. Germline assignment: CDR1 MDHEN and CDR2 SYDVKM. The V gene lost 3 bases and the J gene lost 5 bases, with 16 bases spanning the gap. CDR3 protein: CASSLLAGLGETQYF. Written as DNA, the CDR3 is TGTGCCAGCAGTTTGCTTGCGGGCCTAGGGGAGACCCAGTACTTC.

The rearrangement joins TRBV9 to TRBJ2-3; 8 bases are a match to TRBD2. Looked up from germline, CDR1 is SGDLS and CDR2 is YYNGEE. The V segment lost 6 bases and the J segment 0 bases; nucleotides outside the gene matches: 9. The CDR3 runs to 16 residues. The DNA for the CDR3 is TGTGCCAGCACCCCCGGACTAGCCGGTAGCACAGATACGCAGTATTTT. Translation gives CASTPGLAGSTDTQYF.

This clone has only a few counts. The chain joins TRBV27 to TRBJ1-1; D is perhaps TRBD1 (6 bases). The CDR3 has 13 residues. Trimming left V 0 bases short and J 7 bases short, with 9 bases between. CDR1 MNHEY and CDR2 SMNVEV come from the germline V gene (reference sequence). In DNA form, the CDR3 reads TGTGCCAGCAGTTTATCACAGGGCAGTGAAGCTTTCTTT. This sequence encodes CASSLSQGSEAFF.

As DNA, the CDR3 is TGTGCCAGCAGTGAAAGTAGGGCGGGCGAGCAGTACTTC. Translation gives CASSESRAGEQYF. The chain joins TRBV2 to TRBJ2-5; D is possibly TRBD2 (5 bases). Matching the DNA end better, TRBJ2-7 makes the J call doubtful. The V gene's germline CDR1 is SNHLY and CDR2 FYNNEI. CDR3 length: 13 amino acids.

V is TRBV11-2 and J is TRBJ1-4; possibly TRBD1 for D (5 bases). The CDR3 loop spans 13 amino acids. CDR1 and CDR2 (germline): SGHAT, FQNNGV. The V end lost 4 bases, the J end lost 5 bases, and 8 bases lay between the germline ends. The CDR3 sequence is CASSSGLNEKLFF. The CDR3 region has the DNA TGTGCCAGCAGCTCGGGACTGAATGAAAAACTGTTTTTT.

The rearrangement links TRBV7-2 to TRBJ1-5; tentative D call: TRBD1 (5 bases). CDR3 length: 14 residues. The V end was cut by 1 base, the J end by 4 bases, with 8 bases between. Germline-derived CDR1 and CDR2 are SGHTA and FQGNSA. The CDR3 sequence is CASSLVGTNQPQHF. CDR3 bases: TGTGCCAGCAGCTTAGTCGGGACTAATCAGCCCCAGCATTTT.

This clone was seen more than once but under ten times. This chain uses TRBV14 with TRBJ1-2; maybe TRBD1 (5 bases). CDR3 length equals 13 residues. Germline V gene data show CDR1 as SGHDN and CDR2 as FVKESK. Trimming took off 3 bases at V and 8 bases at J, with 13 bases between the two ends. Written as DNA, the CDR3 is TGTGCCAGCAGCCATTCTCGGGGCGGGGGCTACACCTTC. Protein product: CASSHSRGGGYTF. The entire variable domain, with the rest obtained from reference TRBV14 and TRBJ1-2, is as follows: EAGVTQFPSHSVIEKGQTVTLRCDPISGHDNLYWYRRVMGKEIKFLLHFVKESKQDESGMPNNRFLAERTGGTYSTLKVQPAELEDSGVYFCASSHSRGGGYTFGSGTRLTVV.

V usage is TRBV9 and J usage is TRBJ1-4, with 11 bases fitting TRBD1. V lost 4 bases to trimming and J lost 7 bases; unmatched junction nucleotides: 3. Looked up from germline, CDR1 is SGDLS and CDR2 is YYNGEE. This CDR3 contains 14 residues. CDR3 sequence reads: CASSPGTGGEKLFF. In DNA form, the CDR3 reads TGTGCCAGCAGCCCCGGGACAGGGGGTGAAAAACTGTTTTTT.

The chain combines TRBV5-1 with TRBJ1-4; no firm D call. Trimming pared 1 base from V and 0 bases from J, leaving 13 bases between. From germline, CDR1 is SGHRS and CDR2 YFSETQ. This CDR3 has 17 residues. As DNA, the CDR3 is TGCGCCAGCAGCTTGCTATCGGCACCTGCAACTAATGAAAAACTGTTTTTT. Encoded protein: CASSLLSAPATNEKLFF.

The chain links TRBV29-1 to TRBJ2-5; D may match TRBD1 or TRBD2 (6 bases each). CDR1 and CDR2 (germline): SQVTM, ANQGSEA. This CDR3 is 14 amino acids long. V lost 4 bases, J lost 2 bases, and 14 bases lay in between. The CDR3 nucleotides are TGCAGCGTTGTAGGGGGGTCGGCACAAGAGACCCAGTACTTC. Amino acids: CSVVGGSAQETQYF. The full variable domain, in which reference TRBV29-1 and TRBJ2-5 provide the parts outside the CDR3, is SAVISQKPSRDICQRGTSLTIQCQVDSQVTMMFWYRQQPGQSLTLIATANQGSEATYESGFVIDKFPISRPNLTFSTLTVSNMSPEDSSIYLCSVVGGSAQETQYFGPGTRLLVL.

The chain is built from TRBV20-1 and TRBJ2-1; D is unclear. Trimming took 5 bases from V and 12 from J, leaving 11 bases between them. The CDR3 spans 10 residues. Germline assignment: CDR1 DFQATT and CDR2 SNEGSKA (reference sequence). The CDR3 sequence: CSAGLAGQFF. The CDR3 DNA follows: TGCAGTGCTGGATTGGCCGGGCAGTTCTTC.

The chain carries TRBV27 and TRBJ2-3; D remains ambiguous. V lost 5 bases and J lost 2, with 11 bases in between. The V gene's germline CDR1 is MNHEY and CDR2 SMNVEV (reference sequence). This CDR3 has 14 amino acids. In DNA form, the CDR3 reads TGTGCCAGCAGTCCCAGCCGTCTCACAGATACGCAGTATTTT. Residues: CASSPSRLTDTQYF.

The V and J genes are TRBV11-2 and TRBJ1-1, with 7 bases that match TRBD1. The CDR3 length is 17 residues. The V and J ends lost 5 bases and 1 base, in that order; junction bases with no gene match: 13. From germline, CDR1 is SGHAT and CDR2 FQNNGV. CDR3 protein: CASSLFLGDRENTEAFF. DNA of the CDR3: TGTGCCAGCAGCCTATTTTTGGGGGACAGAGAGAACACTGAAGCTTTCTTT.

This clone was counted only a few times. This chain links TRBV2 with TRBJ1-2; D is perhaps TRBD1 (6 bases). This CDR3 is built from 14 residues. Germline values: CDR1 SNHLY, CDR2 FYNNEI. V was shortened by 5 bases and J by 0 bases, with 10 bases between the two germline ends. CDR3 sequence (DNA): TGTGCCAGCAGTTCTCAGGGGTCTAACTATGGCTACACCTTC. Protein sequence: CASSSQGSNYGYTF.

This clone has just one count. The genes are TRBV28 and TRBJ2-2; TRBD2 might be the D (5 bases). The length of the CDR3 is 15 residues. Per the germline V gene, CDR1 is MDHEN and CDR2 is SYDVKM. Trimming shortened V by 2 bases and J by 3 bases, and 10 bases separated the two germline ends. This CDR3 is CASSLEGRYTGELFF. The CDR3 DNA reads TGTGCCAGCAGTTTAGAGGGCCGATACACCGGGGAGCTGTTTTTT.

This clone was recorded only once. This rearrangement joins TRBV28 to TRBJ2-1, with 8 positions matching TRBD2. The CDR3 length is 15 residues. The V and J ends lost 6 bases and 3 bases, in that order; junction bases with no gene match: 7. CDR1 and CDR2 (germline): MDHEN, SYDVKM. The CDR3 reads CASRPTGTSYNEQFF. The DNA for the CDR3 is TGTGCCAGCAGACCGACCGGGACTAGCTACAATGAGCAGTTCTTC.

The V gene is TRBV6-5, the J gene TRBJ1-2, with D unresolved. This CDR3 is 14 amino acids long. Trimming removed 0 bases at V and 2 bases at J, with 7 bases between. Germline V gene sequence: CDR1 MNHEY, CDR2 SVGAGI. The CDR3 reads CASSYSSQNYGYTF. The CDR3 DNA sequence: TGTGCCAGCAGTTACTCTAGTCAGAACTATGGCTACACCTTC.

The V call is TRBV7-8, the J call TRBJ2-7; 9 bases line up with TRBD1. Germline CDR1 is SGHVS and CDR2 is FQNEAQ. This CDR3 is built from 16 residues. V lost 6 bases and J lost 7; bases outside the gene matches: 16. Here the CDR3 reads CASRETAGTGRPEQYF. The CDR3 DNA follows: TGTGCCAGCAGAGAAACCGCCGGGACAGGGCGGCCGGAGCAGTACTTC. The full variable domain, with the rest looked up from reference TRBV7-8 and TRBJ2-7, is GAGVSQSPRYKVAKRGQDVALRCDPISGHVSLFWYQQALGQGPEFLTYFQNEAQLDKSGLPSDRFFAERPEGSVSTLKIQRTQQEDSAVYLCASRETAGTGRPEQYFGPGTRLTVT.

The chain is built from TRBV7-9 and TRBJ2-6, with D maybe TRBD1 (6 bases). Germline-derived CDR1 and CDR2 are SEHNR and FQNEAQ (reference sequence). V was trimmed by 8 bases and J by 5 bases, leaving 13 bases between them. The CDR3 length is 14 residues. The CDR3 nucleotides read TGTGCCAGCGGGGGCATCTCAAGGGCCAACGTCCTGACTTTC. Translating it yields CASGGISRANVLTF. Using reference TRBV7-9 and TRBJ2-6 for the parts outside the CDR3, the full variable domain is DTGVSQNPRHKITKRGQNVTFRCDPISEHNRLYWYRQTLGQGPEFLTYFQNEAQLEKSRLLSDRFSAERPKGSFSTLEIQRTEQGDSAMYLCASGGISRANVLTFGAGSRLTVL.

Written as DNA, the CDR3 is TGTGCCAGCAGCTTAGGACAGGGGGGGCAAGAGCAGTACTTC. This encodes CASSLGQGGQEQYF. J is TRBJ2-7 and V is TRBV7-9, with 9 bases matching TRBD1. CDR3 size: 14 residues. Germline assignment: CDR1 SEHNR and CDR2 FQNEAQ (reference sequence). V dropped 1 base and J dropped 7; count of bases not matched to a gene: 5. Drawing the rest from reference TRBV7-9 and TRBJ2-7, the complete variable domain is DTGVSQNPRHKITKRGQNVTFRCDPISEHNRLYWYRQTLGQGPEFLTYFQNEAQLEKSRLLSDRFSAERPKGSFSTLEIQRTEQGDSAMYLCASSLGQGGQEQYFGPGTRLTVT.

This sequence joins TRBV6-5 and TRBJ2-7; D remains unclear. V was trimmed by 11 bases and J by 8 bases, leaving 13 bases between them. Germline CDR1 is MNHEY and CDR2 is SVGAGI. This CDR3 contains 10 residues. Here the CDR3 reads CALKVSKQYF. The CDR3 DNA reads as TGTGCCTTAAAGGTCAGCAAGCAGTACTTC.

The CDR3 region has the DNA TGTGCCAGCAGTTACTCGCCCAGGGGACCCTACGAGCAGTACTTC. It specifies CASSYSPRGPYEQYF. The gene calls are TRBV6-5 and TRBJ2-7; D perhaps matches TRBD1 (6 bases). V gave up 0 bases and J gave up 2 bases, with 11 bases separating them. This CDR3 region has 15 residues. CDR1 and CDR2 (germline): MNHEY, SVGAGI.

The sample holds one count of this clone. The V and J genes are TRBV5-4 and TRBJ2-3, with a weak D call TRBD2 (5 bases). With 5 bases removed from V and 4 bases from J, the gap between germline ends came to 17 bases. The CDR3 has 15 residues. CDR1 and CDR2 from the germline V gene are SGHNT and YYREEE (reference sequence). DNA for the CDR3: TGTGCCAGCAGAGCGACCCATACTAGGGCAGATACGCAGTATTTT. It encodes CASRATHTRADTQYF.

The V gene is TRBV6-1, the J gene TRBJ2-5, with a weak D call TRBD1 (6 bases). Deletions cut 3 bases from V and 0 bases from J, with 11 bases between. The CDR3 totals 15 residues. Germline CDR1 reads MNHNS; CDR2 reads SASEGT. CDR3 region: CASSEGDRNQETQYF. The CDR3 DNA reads TGTGCCAGCAGTGAGGGAGACAGGAACCAAGAGACCCAGTACTTC.